This TCR beta chain comes out of a study of CD8 T cells in ankylosing spondylitis (dated by TCRdb to 2017 to 2019). Study-level background: The study profiled T cell receptor beta repertoires in healthy donors and ankylosing spondylitis patients to find disease-linked TCR variants. The full study cohort comprised around 25 ankylosing spondylitis patients and over a hundred healthy donors. Peripheral blood was sampled, and synovial fluid was additionally collected from ankylosing spondylitis patients. General conclusions and limits of the study: A TCR beta motif of eight highly homologous amino acid variants appeared characteristic of blood from ankylosing spondylitis patients. The disease-linked clones were reported as significantly enriched in matched synovial fluid samples from ankylosing spondylitis patients. In peripheral blood, the disease-linked clones were found at relatively low frequencies and had a CD8+ phenotype. Some TCR beta motif variants had previously been reported in synovial fluid and blood of reactive arthritis patients, which suggested common disease-initiation mechanisms.

This clonotype was seen a handful of times. Its antigen is not yet known. Base quality data are lacking; no much larger clone is found one base away. V and J are truncated by 0 bases and 2 bases respectively, leaving an intervening sequence of 15 bases. The CDR3 runs 16 amino acids, cysteine and phenylalanine included. The entry retains the CDR3 DNA only, 48 bases that are in frame from base 1. Reading the germline V gene (reference sequence) gives CDR1 DFQATT and CDR2 SNEGSKA. Sequencing took place on an Illumina HiSeq 2500. Quantitative 5'-RACE with molecular barcodes was used to prepare TCR beta libraries. The authors' pipeline ran thus. To identify disease-linked TCR variants, a new computational method was used, one built on a probabilistic model of VDJ rearrangement. TCRdb ran its own pipeline on the public reads, namely fastp trimming at Q25 and MiXCR clone calling, and kept in-frame beta chains. Every entry covers one CDR3 protein and lists the most common genes and DNA from its rows. The V and J calls were determined by TCRdb, not by the authors. For this sample the table gives fewer than 400,000 distinct CDR3 sequences, of which about a fifth were detected only once. The ten largest make up approximately 16% of the sample.

Sequencing was done on a sample of blood, either unsorted or a sorted T cell fraction (not recorded which). The rearranged chain carries TRBV20-1 and TRBJ2-3; TRBD2 might be the D gene, on 6 matching bases. The sequence was obtained from a male donor with ankylosing spondylitis. The DNA reads TGCAGTGCTAGAGATTTAGCAGGAGGGGACACAGATACGCAGTATTTT. This codes for CSARDLAGGDTDTQYF.